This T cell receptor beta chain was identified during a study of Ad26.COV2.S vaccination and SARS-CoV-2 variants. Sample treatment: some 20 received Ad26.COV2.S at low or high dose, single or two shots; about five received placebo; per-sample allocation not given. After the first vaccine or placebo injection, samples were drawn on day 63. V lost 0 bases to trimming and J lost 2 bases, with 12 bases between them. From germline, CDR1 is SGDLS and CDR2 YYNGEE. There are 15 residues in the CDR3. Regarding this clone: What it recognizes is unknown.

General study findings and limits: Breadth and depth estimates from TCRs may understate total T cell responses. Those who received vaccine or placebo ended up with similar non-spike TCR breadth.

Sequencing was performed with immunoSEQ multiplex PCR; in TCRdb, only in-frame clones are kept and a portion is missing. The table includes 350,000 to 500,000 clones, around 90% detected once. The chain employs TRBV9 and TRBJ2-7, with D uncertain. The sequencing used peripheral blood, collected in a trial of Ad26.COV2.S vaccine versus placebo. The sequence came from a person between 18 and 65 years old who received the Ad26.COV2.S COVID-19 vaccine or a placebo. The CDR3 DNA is TGTGCCAGCAGCGTAGCGGTGGGAAATCCCTACGAGCAGTACTTC. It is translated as CASSVAVGNPYEQYF.